These T cell receptor beta chains were read from a single sample in a study of shared T cell receptors in the human thymus. Repertoires were generated with immunoSEQ multiplex PCR, while TCRdb's copy carries only in-frame clones and drops some. The sample yields about 660,000 clones, approximately 87% seen once. The sample was also reused in another study, on human thymus T cells.

What was sequenced was thymocytes. These receptors came from a boy under two years old with a congenital heart defect. Both conserved end residues are part of each CDR3. D genes are given only for firm matches. Clone size, where shown, is once, few, many, or a class for clones that have expanded.

. | TRBJ1-5 | TRBV2 | . | CASSEWHGNQPQHF | TGTGCCAGCAGTGAATGGCATGGCAATCAGCCCCAGCATTTT
. | TRBJ2-2 | TRBV4-3 | TRBD2 | CASRASGPGSTGELFF | TGCGCCAGCAGGGCTAGCGGGCCAGGGAGCACCGGGGAGCTGTTTTTT
. | TRBJ2-7 | TRBV18 | TRBD1 | CASSTGTGLELQYF | TGTGCCAGCTCTACCGGGACAGGCCTCGAGCTGCAGTACTTC
once | TRBJ2-4 | TRBV12-2 | . | CASPRLAIDIQYF | TGTGCAAGTCCGAGACTAGCGATAGACATTCAGTACTTC
. | TRBJ1-1 | TRBV5-1 | . | CASHTGLHMNTEAFF | TGCGCCAGCCATACAGGCTTACACATGAACACTGAAGCTTTCTTT
once | TRBJ2-1 | TRBV19 | TRBD2 | CASGTSGLFASYNEQFF | TGTGCCAGTGGGACTAGCGGGCTTTTTGCCTCCTACAATGAGCAGTTCTTC
. | TRBJ1-5 | TRBV7-2 | . | CASSLYPGGGQPQHF | TGTGCCAGCAGCTTATATCCTGGGGGAGGACAGCCCCAGCATTTT
. | TRBJ1-1 | TRBV4-1 | . | CASSQARGNTEAFF | TGCGCCAGCAGCCAAGCCAGGGGTAACACTGAAGCTTTCTTT
. | TRBJ1-1 | TRBV4-3 | . | CASSPPGQPNTEAFF | TGCGCCAGCAGTCCGCCGGGACAACCGAACACTGAAGCTTTCTTT
. | TRBJ2-7 | TRBV15 | . | CATSRDLLSYEQYF | TGTGCCACCAGCAGAGATTTACTCTCCTACGAGCAGTACTTC
. | TRBJ2-3 | TRBV6-4 | TRBD2 | CARIWGGTCTDTQYF | TGTGCCAGGATCTGGGGGGGGACTTGCACAGATACGCAGTATTTT
. | TRBJ1-2 | TRBV6-6 | . | CASSPVGKGGYTF | TGTGCCAGCAGTCCGGTAGGGAAGGGGGGCTACACCTTC
. | TRBJ2-7 | TRBV27 | . | CASSRFSPGFLSYEQYF | TGTGCCAGCAGTCGTTTCAGCCCAGGGTTCCTCTCCTACGAGCAGTACTTC
few | TRBJ2-6 | TRBV4-1 | TRBD1 | CASSQVGTVGANVLTF | TGCGCCAGCAGCCAAGTCGGGACAGTTGGGGCCAACGTCCTGACTTTC
. | TRBJ1-1 | TRBV7-6 | . | CASSPGGGKAFF | TGTGCCAGCAGCCCGGGTGGGGGGAAAGCTTTCTTT
. | TRBJ2-1 | TRBV18 | TRBD2 | CASSPLAGGPDEQFF | TGTGCCAGCTCACCACTAGCGGGAGGGCCTGATGAGCAGTTCTTC
. | TRBJ2-3 | TRBV7-2 | TRBD2 | CASSLAVERGGGLTDTQYF | TGTGCCAGCAGCTTAGCGGTGGAGCGGGGGGGAGGACTCACAGATACGCAGTATTTT
. | TRBJ1-6 | TRBV28 | . | CASSLSGLNSPLHF | TGTGCCAGCAGTTTATCAGGGTTAAATTCACCCCTCCACTTT
. | TRBJ2-7 | TRBV6-5 | TRBD1 | CASSYTPTGGKYEQYF | TGTGCCAGCAGTTACACGCCAACAGGGGGCAAGTACGAGCAGTACTTC
. | TRBJ2-7 | TRBV7-2 | TRBD1 | CASSSRGYYEQYF | TGTGCCAGCAGCTCCAGGGGGTACTACGAGCAGTACTTC
. | TRBJ1-3 | TRBV28 | TRBD1 | CASSPGGGNTIYF | TGTGCCAGCAGCCCAGGGGGAGGAAACACCATATATTTT
. | TRBJ2-7 | TRBV4-3 | TRBD1 | CASSQGQGTYEQYF | TGCGCCAGCAGCCAAGGACAGGGAACCTACGAGCAGTACTTC
. | TRBJ2-5 | TRBV5-6 | TRBD2 | CASSIPGLAGTDFVETQYF | TGTGCCAGCAGCATACCGGGACTAGCGGGTACCGATTTTGTGGAGACCCAGTACTTC
once | TRBJ1-5 | TRBV11-2 | . | CASSRAPSGINQPQHF | TGTGCCAGCAGTCGGGCCCCCAGCGGGATCAATCAGCCCCAGCATTTT
few | TRBJ2-7 | TRBV14 | . | CASSQEPRGDEQYF | TGTGCCAGCAGCCAAGAGCCCAGGGGAGACGAGCAGTACTTC
. | TRBJ2-7 | TRBV12-5 | TRBD1 | CASGLSTGVVGNEQYF | TGTGCTAGTGGTTTATCTACAGGGGTGGTTGGGAACGAGCAGTACTTC
. | TRBJ2-2 | TRBV5-6 | . | CASSTRDTPRTGELFF | TGTGCCAGCAGTACCCGGGACACGCCACGGACCGGGGAGCTGTTTTTT
. | TRBJ2-7 | TRBV7-6 | . | CASSAGIPSSYEQYF | TGTGCCAGCAGCGCGGGGATCCCTAGCTCCTACGAGCAGTACTTC
once | TRBJ2-2 | TRBV5-6 | . | CASNRGTTGELFF | TGTGCCAGCAACCGCGGGACCACCGGGGAGCTGTTTTTT
. | TRBJ2-7 | TRBV10-3 | . | CAIRDSYEQYF | TGTGCCATCAGGGACAGCTACGAGCAGTACTTC
. | TRBJ1-2 | TRBV20-1 | . | CSAPQGYGYTF | TGCAGTGCTCCACAGGGATATGGCTACACCTTC
. | TRBJ2-2 | TRBV11-2 | . | CASTPPVANTGELFF | TGTGCCAGCACCCCCCCGGTCGCGAACACCGGGGAGCTGTTTTTT
. | TRBJ2-7 | TRBV7-8 | TRBD1 | CASSPGMGQIMNYEQYF | TGTGCCAGCAGCCCCGGAATGGGACAGATTATGAACTACGAGCAGTACTTC
few | TRBJ1-3 | TRBV4-3 | . | CASSQSPTGNTIYF | TGCGCCAGCAGCCAATCCCCCACTGGAAACACCATATATTTT
few | TRBJ2-1 | TRBV5-4 | . | CASSRRDYNEQFF | TGTGCCAGCAGCCGCCGGGACTACAATGAGCAGTTCTTC
. | TRBJ1-2 | TRBV11-1 | TRBD1 | CASSLAPGQGPPGGGYTF | TGTGCCAGCAGCTTAGCGCCGGGACAGGGGCCGCCGGGAGGGGGCTACACCTTC
. | TRBJ1-2 | TRBV11-2 | TRBD1 | CASSLAPGQGNYGYTF | TGTGCCAGCAGCTTAGCACCCGGACAGGGGAACTATGGCTACACCTTC
. | TRBJ2-3 | TRBV4-3 | TRBD2 | CASSPLLAGHTDTQYF | TGCGCCAGCAGCCCTCTTCTAGCGGGCCACACAGATACGCAGTATTTT
. | TRBJ1-1 | TRBV27 | . | CASSSSGGSTEAFF | TGTGCCAGCAGCTCCAGCGGGGGGAGCACTGAAGCTTTCTTT